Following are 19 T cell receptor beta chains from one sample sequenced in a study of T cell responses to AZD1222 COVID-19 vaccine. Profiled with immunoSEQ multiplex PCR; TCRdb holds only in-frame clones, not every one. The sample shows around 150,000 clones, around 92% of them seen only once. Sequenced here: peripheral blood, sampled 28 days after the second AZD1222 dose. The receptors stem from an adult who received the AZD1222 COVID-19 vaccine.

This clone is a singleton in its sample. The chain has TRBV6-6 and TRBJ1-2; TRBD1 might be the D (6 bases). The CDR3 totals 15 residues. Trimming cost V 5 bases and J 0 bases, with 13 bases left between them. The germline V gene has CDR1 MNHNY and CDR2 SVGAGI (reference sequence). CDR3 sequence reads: CASSNRDNANYGYTF. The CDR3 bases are TGTGCCAGCAGTAACCGGGACAACGCTAACTATGGCTACACCTTC.

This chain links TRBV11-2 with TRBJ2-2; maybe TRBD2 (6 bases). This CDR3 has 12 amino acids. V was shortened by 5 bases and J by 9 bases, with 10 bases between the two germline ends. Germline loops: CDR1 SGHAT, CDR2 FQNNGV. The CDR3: CASSQEGRELFF. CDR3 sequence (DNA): TGTGCCAGCAGCCAGGAGGGACGGGAGCTGTTTTTT.

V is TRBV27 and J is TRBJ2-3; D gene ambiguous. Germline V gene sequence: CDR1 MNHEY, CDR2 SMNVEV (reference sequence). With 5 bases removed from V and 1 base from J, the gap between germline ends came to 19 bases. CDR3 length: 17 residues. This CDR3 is CASSPIFRSAGTDTQYF. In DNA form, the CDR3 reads TGTGCCAGCAGTCCCATTTTTCGGTCCGCGGGCACAGATACGCAGTATTTT.

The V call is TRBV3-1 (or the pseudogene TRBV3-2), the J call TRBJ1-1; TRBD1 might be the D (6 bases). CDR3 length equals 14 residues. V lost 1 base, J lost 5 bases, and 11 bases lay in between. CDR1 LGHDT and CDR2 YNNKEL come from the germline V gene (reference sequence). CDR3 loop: CASSQAGARTEAFF. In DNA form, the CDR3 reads TGTGCCAGCAGCCAAGCAGGGGCGCGGACTGAAGCTTTCTTT.

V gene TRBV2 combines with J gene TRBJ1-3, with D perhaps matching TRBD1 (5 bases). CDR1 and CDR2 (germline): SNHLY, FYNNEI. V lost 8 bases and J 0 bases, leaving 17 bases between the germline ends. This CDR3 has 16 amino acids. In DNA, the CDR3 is TGTGCCAGCGGAAGAGGGGATCCACGCTCTGGAAACACCATATATTTT. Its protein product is CASGRGDPRSGNTIYF. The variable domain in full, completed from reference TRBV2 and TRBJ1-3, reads EPEVTQTPSHQVTQMGQEVILRCVPISNHLYFYWYRQILGQKVEFLVSFYNNEISEKSEIFDDQFSVERPDGSNFTLKIRSTKLEDSAMYFCASGRGDPRSGNTIYFGEGSWLTVV.

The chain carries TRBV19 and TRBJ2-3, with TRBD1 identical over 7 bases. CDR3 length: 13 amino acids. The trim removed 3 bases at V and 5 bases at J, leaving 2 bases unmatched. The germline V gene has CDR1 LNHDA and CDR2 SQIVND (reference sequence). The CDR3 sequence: CASSIRQGDTQYF. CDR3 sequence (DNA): TGTGCCAGTAGTATCCGACAGGGAGATACGCAGTATTTT. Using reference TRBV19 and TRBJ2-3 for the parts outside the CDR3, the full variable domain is DGGITQSPKYLFRKEGQNVTLSCEQNLNHDAMYWYRQDPGQGLRLIYYSQIVNDFQKGDIAEGYSVSREKKESFPLTVTSAQKNPTAFYLCASSIRQGDTQYFGPGTRLTVL.

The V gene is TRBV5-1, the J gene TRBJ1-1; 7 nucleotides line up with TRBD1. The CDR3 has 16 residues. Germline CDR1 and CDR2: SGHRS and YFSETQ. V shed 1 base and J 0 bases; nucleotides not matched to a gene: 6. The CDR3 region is CASSLLQGDMNTEAFF. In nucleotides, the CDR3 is TGCGCCAGCAGCTTGCTGCAGGGGGACATGAACACTGAAGCTTTCTTT.

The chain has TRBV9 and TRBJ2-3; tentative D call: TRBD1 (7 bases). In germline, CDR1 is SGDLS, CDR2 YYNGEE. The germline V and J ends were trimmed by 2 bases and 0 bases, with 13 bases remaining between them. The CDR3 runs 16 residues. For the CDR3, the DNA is TGTGCCAGCAGCGTGGCCCCAGGGGGGAGCACAGATACGCAGTATTTT. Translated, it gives CASSVAPGGSTDTQYF.

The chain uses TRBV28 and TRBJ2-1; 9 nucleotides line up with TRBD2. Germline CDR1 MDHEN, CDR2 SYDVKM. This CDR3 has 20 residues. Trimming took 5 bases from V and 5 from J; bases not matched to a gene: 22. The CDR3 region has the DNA TGTGCCAGCAGTGTACCCCCCTTTCGAGTCCTAGCGGGATTAAACAATGAGCAGTTCTTC. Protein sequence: CASSVPPFRVLAGLNNEQFF.

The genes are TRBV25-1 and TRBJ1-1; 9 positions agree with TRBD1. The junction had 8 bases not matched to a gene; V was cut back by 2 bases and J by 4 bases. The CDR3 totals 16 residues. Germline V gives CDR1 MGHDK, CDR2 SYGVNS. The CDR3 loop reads CASSEGVGQGFTEAFF. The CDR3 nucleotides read TGTGCCAGCAGTGAAGGCGTGGGACAGGGATTCACTGAAGCTTTCTTT.

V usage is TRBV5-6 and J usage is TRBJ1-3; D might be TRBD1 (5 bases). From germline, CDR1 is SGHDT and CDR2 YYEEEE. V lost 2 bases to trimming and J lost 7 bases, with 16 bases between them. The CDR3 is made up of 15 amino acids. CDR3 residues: CASSFIRERGNTIYF. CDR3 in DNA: TGTGCCAGCAGCTTTATCAGGGAAAGGGGCAACACCATATATTTT.

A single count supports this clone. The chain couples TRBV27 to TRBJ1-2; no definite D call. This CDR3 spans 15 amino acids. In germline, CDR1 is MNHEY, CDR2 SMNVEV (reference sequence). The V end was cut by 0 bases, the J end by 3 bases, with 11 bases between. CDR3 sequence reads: CASSLSVAADYGYTF. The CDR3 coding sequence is TGTGCCAGCAGTTTATCAGTGGCAGCCGACTATGGCTACACCTTC.

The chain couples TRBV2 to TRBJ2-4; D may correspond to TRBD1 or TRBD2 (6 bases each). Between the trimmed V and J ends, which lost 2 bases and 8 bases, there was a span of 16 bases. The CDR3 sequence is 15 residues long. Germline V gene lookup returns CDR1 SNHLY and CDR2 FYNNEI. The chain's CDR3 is CASSEWGATGDIQYF. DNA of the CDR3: TGTGCCAGCAGTGAATGGGGGGCAACAGGTGACATTCAGTACTTC.

The CDR3, as DNA: TGCAGCGTTCCAGGAGAAGCTTTCTTT. Protein: CSVPGEAFF. The chain couples TRBV29-1 to TRBJ1-1, with no clear D. The germline CDR1 and CDR2 sequences are SQVTM and ANQGSEA. The CDR3 totals 9 residues. V was shortened by 5 bases and J by 8 bases, with 6 bases between the two germline ends.

CDR3 region: CASSAREETQYF. The CDR3, as DNA: TGTGCCAGCAGCGCTAGGGAGGAGACCCAGTACTTC. The J gene is TRBJ2-5, the V gene TRBV7-2, with a weak D call TRBD2 (5 bases). The germline CDR1 and CDR2 sequences are SGHTA and FQGNSA. CDR3 length equals 12 residues. With 5 bases removed from V and 5 bases from J, the gap between germline ends came to 9 bases.

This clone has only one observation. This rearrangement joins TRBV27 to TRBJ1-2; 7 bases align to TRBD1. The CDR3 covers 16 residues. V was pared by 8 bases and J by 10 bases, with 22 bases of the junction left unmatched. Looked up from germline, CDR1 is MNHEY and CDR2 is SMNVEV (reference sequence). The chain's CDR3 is CASAGGVRTGHSHYTF. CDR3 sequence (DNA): TGTGCCAGCGCGGGGGGGGTGAGGACAGGTCACTCTCACTACACCTTC.

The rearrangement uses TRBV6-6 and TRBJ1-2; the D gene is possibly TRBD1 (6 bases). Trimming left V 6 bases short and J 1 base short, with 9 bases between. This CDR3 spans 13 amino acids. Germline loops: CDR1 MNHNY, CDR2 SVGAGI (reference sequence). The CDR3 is CASRPRGNYGYTF. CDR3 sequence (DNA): TGTGCCAGCAGACCCAGGGGTAACTATGGCTACACCTTC.

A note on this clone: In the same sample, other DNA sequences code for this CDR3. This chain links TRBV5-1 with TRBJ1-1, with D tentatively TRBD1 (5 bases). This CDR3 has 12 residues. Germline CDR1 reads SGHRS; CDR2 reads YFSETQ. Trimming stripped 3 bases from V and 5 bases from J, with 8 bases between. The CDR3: CASSSGGTEAFF. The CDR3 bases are TGCGCCAGCAGCTCTGGGGGAACTGAAGCTTTCTTT.

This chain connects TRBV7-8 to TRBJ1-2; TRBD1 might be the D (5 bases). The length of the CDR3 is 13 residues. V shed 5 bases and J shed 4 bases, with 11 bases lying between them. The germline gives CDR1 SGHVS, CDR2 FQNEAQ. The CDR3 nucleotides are TGTGCCAGCAGCCCTGGACACCTCTATGGCTACACCTTC. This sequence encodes CASSPGHLYGYTF.